This entry concerns a single T cell receptor (beta chain). What this receptor recognizes is not known. Per-base quality was not reported, and no clone a single base away is much larger than it. Including cysteine and phenylalanine, the CDR3 has 15 amino acids. This entry keeps only the CDR3 DNA: 45 bases, framed from base 1. Relative to germline, V is missing 1 base and J is missing 8 bases, with 8 bases of the junction outside any gene match. CDR1 and CDR2, per the germline V gene, are LGHNA and YSLEER. Donors were healthy HIV-negative adults with no recently reported acute infections or vaccinations. Every donor was a Caucasian adult living in Nashville, Tennessee, USA. CD4+ T cells were enriched by magnetic negative selection; naive cells were then positively selected on CD45RA, and the negative fraction formed the memory subset. Blood was obtained by leukapheresis, after which PBMCs were separated by Ficoll-Histopaque density gradient centrifugation and cryopreserved in liquid nitrogen vapor phase. Analytical flow cytometry was used to check the purity and quantity of every magnetically sorted T cell population. From each sorted fraction, genomic DNA was isolated and quantified by UV absorbance on a Nanodrop 2000c.

TCR CDR3 regions were amplified from genomic DNA by multiplex PCR using the deep immunoSEQ assay. Extracted genomic DNA from each cell subset was spread evenly across all wells of several immunoSEQ 96-well plates, with each plate serving as a replicate. Each replicate PCR for sorted subsets received 200 ng genomic DNA, equal to about 30,000 T cell genomes. The purified libraries were quantified using a Qubit 3.0 fluorometer, sized with a Bioanalyzer 2100, and then quantified again using the KAPA Library Quantification kit. Each immunoSEQ 96-well plate was sequenced on its own single-read 150-cycle Illumina NextSeq 550 flow cell. The original methods were these. Because only junctional sequences without quality scores were contained in the immunoSEQ output, filtering matching that applied to full-length reads could not be performed. Sequences were annotated with PyIR, a Python wrapper for IgBLAST v1.9, and V/J genes and CDR3 were assigned using IMGT germline references. Any read was removed if the V/J assignment was weak (E-value above 1e-6), the CDR3 was missing, or the read contained stop codons, out-of-frame junctions, or ambiguous translated residues. V3J clonotypes were defined as sequences sharing the same inferred V gene, J gene, and CDR3 amino acid sequence. The percentage overlap between two repertoires was calculated by dividing the number of shared unique clonotypes by the size of the smaller repertoire. Repertoire richness was assessed with RTK rarefaction, the Chao1 estimator, and Recon v2.1 estimates of unobserved clonotypes. OLGA was used to compute generation probabilities for all TCRbeta clonotypes that the gDNA method yielded from several donors. In its TCRdb copy, this immuneACCESS table keeps in-frame sequences only and misses some clones. Where compared with another copy, unresolved V genes explain less than half of these, and the others have no known cause. D and trimming come from the DNA, and the V and J calls and clone size come from that table. Present in this sample are some 2,000,000 clones, around 95% of which were seen just once. The biggest ten clones account for approximately 0.13% of the sample.

These data are taken from a study of shared clonotypes between healthy human individuals (TCRdb year 2020). Regarding the study in general: The cohort comprised two women and a few men aged 18 to 49 years. For each donor, three plates each were used for CD4 naive and CD4 memory, two plates were used for CD8 naive, and one plate was used for CD8 memory. Blood TCR repertoires of about 5 healthy adults were deeply sequenced to estimate repertoire size and the extent of clonotype sharing between individuals. Different laboratories and diverse techniques were used to prepare libraries and sequence TCR repertoires, to increase sequencing depth and limit assay-specific biases. Leukapheresis yielded between about 0.85 and 9.5 billion PBMCs per donor. Beyond this particular receptor, the publication reports: Even with the large sequencing depth, rarefaction of the sorted-subset datasets indicated that sequencing was incomplete. Clonotypes shared by all four sorted-subset donors showed higher generation probabilities than non-shared clonotypes. Sampling was restricted to blood, and TCR repertoires in tissues likely differ from the TCR repertoires found in blood. Around 5% of naive CD4, 3% to 3.5% of naive CD8, about 2.4% of memory CD4, and around 0.4% of memory CD8 clonotypes were shared across several donors. Naive subsets generally had larger estimated clonotype richness than memory subsets. The genetic and exposure-history diversity represented was limited by the small number of donors. Pairwise subsampling indicated that sequencing depth was expected to affect the degree of clonotype sharing among donors.

This TCR was sampled from a man between 18 and 35 years old in good health. The sequence links TRBV4-3 to TRBJ2-3; 8 of the junction bases match TRBD2. Sequenced sample: naive CD4+ T cells sorted from blood. Reading the label with the study, this specimen's cell subset or site is: CD45RA+ positively selected. The CDR3 protein is CASSQAVSGMGTQYF. The nucleotide sequence is TGCGCCAGCAGCCAAGCTGTTAGCGGGATGGGTACGCAGTATTTT.